One sample yielded the 15 T cell receptor beta chains listed below, sequenced in a study of cytomegalovirus exposure and HLA in healthy donors (dated by TCRdb to the late 2010s). Library method: the immunoSEQ multiplex PCR assay. The multiplex PCR relied on a mix of 60 forward primers for TCR Vbeta segments and 13 reverse primers for TCR Jbeta segments. Sourced from immuneACCESS, this table was stored by TCRdb with only in-frame sequences that have V and J called. A share of the clones is absent; for the studies checked, an unresolved V gene accounts for under half, and the remainder has no known explanation. For this sample the table gives under 150,000 clones, of which around 69% were detected only once. 2.9% of the sample rests with the top ten. The specimen sequenced was PBMCs. These receptors were collected from a human donor in good health.

The chain recombines TRBV6-6 with TRBJ2-7; 11 bases are a match to TRBD1. Looked up from germline, CDR1 is MNHNY and CDR2 is SVGAGI (reference sequence). J gave up 4 bases and V 5 bases, and 10 bases lay outside the gene matches. CDR3 length: 16 residues. CDR3 region: CASSPSPGQGGYEQYF. Written as DNA, the CDR3 is TGTGCCAGCAGTCCCTCCCCGGGACAGGGGGGGTACGAGCAGTACTTC.

The rearrangement uses TRBV5-4 and TRBJ2-5; TRBD2 is a possible D gene (7 bases). The CDR3 extends over 17 amino acids. The V and J ends lost 5 bases and 7 bases respectively, with 27 bases between them. Germline V gene data show CDR1 as SGHNT and CDR2 as YYREEE (reference sequence). DNA of the CDR3: TGTGCCAGCAGTAAAGGAAGGGGGACGGCGGGCGGGGGGACCCAGTACTTC. Its translation: CASSKGRGTAGGGTQYF. Looking up the rest from reference TRBV5-4 and TRBJ2-5 gives the full variable domain: ETGVTQSPTHLIKTRGQQVTLRCSSQSGHNTVSWYQQALGQGPQFIFQYYREEENGRGNFPPRFSGLQFPNYSSELNVNALELDDSALYLCASSKGRGTAGGGTQYFGPGTRLLVL.

This chain uses TRBV28 with TRBJ2-7; the match to TRBD2 covers 7 bases. This CDR3 contains 14 residues. V lost 3 bases, J lost 6 bases, and 8 bases stayed unmatched. From germline, CDR1 is MDHEN and CDR2 SYDVKM. The CDR3 here is CASSLVGGRGEQYF. Written as DNA, the CDR3 is TGTGCCAGCAGTTTGGTAGGCGGGAGAGGCGAGCAGTACTTC.

The V gene is TRBV7-8, the J gene TRBJ2-1; D gene uncertain. The CDR3 consists of 17 residues. Between the trimmed V and J ends, which lost 2 bases and 0 bases, there was a span of 14 bases. Germline assignment: CDR1 SGHVS and CDR2 FQNEAQ. CDR3 loop: CASSLRLAASSYNEQFF. CDR3 bases: TGTGCCAGCAGCTTACGCCTCGCAGCGAGCTCCTACAATGAGCAGTTCTTC.

Details on this clone: This likely traces to a read error, being one base from a far larger clone. The V call is TRBV4-3, the J call TRBJ2-7; TRBD1 agrees at 8 bases. Germline assignment: CDR1 LGHNA and CDR2 YSLEER. The CDR3 is 13 amino acids. The CDR3 sequence: CSSSQRTGREQYF. As DNA, the CDR3 is TGCTCCAGCAGCCAACGGACAGGGCGCGAGCAGTACTTC.

The chain uses TRBV7-2 and TRBJ1-4, with 8 bases fitting TRBD1. Germline lookup yields CDR1 SGHTA and CDR2 FQGNSA. This CDR3 region has 17 residues. With V trimmed by 2 bases and J by 0 bases, 5 bases remained unmatched. The DNA for the CDR3 is TGTGCCAGCAGCTTATGGGGGACAGGCGCAACTAATGAAAAACTGTTTTTT. Translated, it gives CASSLWGTGATNEKLFF.

Turning to this clone: Additional DNA sequences in this sample encode the identical CDR3. The J gene is TRBJ2-1, the V gene TRBV5-1; 14 positions match TRBD2. CDR3 length: 15 amino acids. Trimming removed 4 bases from V and 7 bases from J; junction bases left unmatched: 4. Germline V lookup: CDR1 SGHRS, CDR2 YFSETQ. CDR3 sequence reads: CASSLRLAGGNEQFF. The CDR3 region has the DNA TGCGCCAGCAGCCTTAGACTAGCGGGAGGGAATGAGCAGTTCTTC.

The rearrangement joins TRBV9 to TRBJ1-3, with no clear D. Looked up from germline, CDR1 is SGDLS and CDR2 is YYNGEE. The CDR3 loop spans 15 amino acids. V was shortened by 0 bases and J by 2 bases, with 9 bases between the two germline ends. CDR3 loop: CASSVEGAAGNTIYF. CDR3 bases: TGTGCCAGCAGCGTAGAAGGTGCGGCTGGAAACACCATATATTTT.

Concerning this clone: The junction differs from germline at one of its ends, possibly a read error. The V gene is TRBV7-9, the J gene TRBJ2-1; D might be TRBD1 (5 bases). CDR1 is SEHNR and CDR2 is FQNEAQ in the germline V gene (reference sequence). This CDR3 has 16 amino acids. CDR3 protein: CSSSHPLADNRYEQFF. The CDR3 nucleotides read TGTTCCAGCAGCCACCCCCTTGCGGACAATAGGTATGAGCAGTTCTTC.

This clone has more than one count but fewer than ten. The chain links TRBV4-2 to TRBJ2-2, with TRBD1 matching 9 bases. The germline V gene has CDR1 LGHNA and CDR2 YNFKEQ. Unmatched junction bases numbered 5, after V lost 4 bases and J lost 2 bases. The CDR3 runs 16 residues. The CDR3 region has the DNA TGTGCCAGCAGCCTTGTACAGGGGGCAAACACCGGGGAGCTGTTTTTT. Its protein is CASSLVQGANTGELFF.

This clone appeared a few times. The gene calls are TRBV6-1 and TRBJ2-5, with 11 nucleotides matching TRBD2. CDR1 and CDR2 (germline): MNHNS, SASEGT. The CDR3 totals 14 residues. V shed 5 bases and J 2 bases; nucleotides not matched to a gene: 1. The CDR3 sequence: CASSWTSGQETQYF. CDR3 DNA sequence: TGTGCCAGCAGTTGGACTAGCGGGCAAGAGACCCAGTACTTC.

The chain has TRBV5-1 and TRBJ2-5; no reliable D call. Trimming took off 0 bases at V and 5 bases at J, with 11 bases between the two ends. The CDR3 loop spans 14 amino acids. Germline V gene sequence: CDR1 SGHRS, CDR2 YFSETQ. DNA for the CDR3: TGCGCCAGCAGCTTGGTGCGGCTAGAGGAGACCCAGTACTTC. Protein sequence: CASSLVRLEETQYF. The full variable domain, completed using reference TRBV5-1 and TRBJ2-5, is KAGVTQTPRYLIKTRGQQVTLSCSPISGHRSVSWYQQTPGQGLQFLFEYFSETQRNKGNFPGRFSGRQFSNSRSEMNVSTLELGDSALYLCASSLVRLEETQYFGPGTRLLVL.

This chain connects TRBV6-1 to TRBJ2-4; D may be TRBD2 (5 bases). The V end was cut by 3 bases, the J end by 2 bases, with 11 bases between. This CDR3 is built from 15 residues. From germline, CDR1 is MNHNS and CDR2 SASEGT. CDR3 DNA: TGTGCCAGCAGTGATTCGGGGATCCCCAAAAACATTCAGTACTTC. This encodes CASSDSGIPKNIQYF.

The genes are TRBV27 and TRBJ1-5, with a possible D match to TRBD1 (6 bases). CDR3 length: 14 amino acids. V was clipped by 4 bases and J by 3 bases, with 10 bases between them. Per germline, CDR1 MNHEY and CDR2 SMNVEV (reference sequence). CDR3 residues: CASSSQGNNQPQHF. For the CDR3, the DNA is TGTGCCAGCAGTTCCCAGGGGAACAATCAGCCCCAGCATTTT.

This clone has only a few counts. The chain recombines TRBV14 with TRBJ2-7, with 9 bases identical to TRBD1. Germline V gives CDR1 SGHDN, CDR2 FVKESK. V lost 4 bases, J lost 5 bases, and 9 bases stayed unmatched. The CDR3 has 15 residues. CDR3 bases: TGTGCCAGCAGCCCCCCCGGGACAGGGCCCCACGAGCAGTACTTC. Its protein is CASSPPGTGPHEQYF. Complete variable domain (other parts from reference TRBV14 and TRBJ2-7): EAGVTQFPSHSVIEKGQTVTLRCDPISGHDNLYWYRRVMGKEIKFLLHFVKESKQDESGMPNNRFLAERTGGTYSTLKVQPAELEDSGVYFCASSPPGTGPHEQYFGPGTRLTVT.